Listed below are T cell receptor beta chains from one sample, sequenced in a study of Graves' ophthalmopathy and Graves' hyperthyroidism. TCRdb used MiXCR to reprocess the multiplex PCR reads, holding one entry per CDR3 protein. Among some 370,000 distinct CDR3 sequences listed, roughly 15% were seen once. The sequencing sample was made of peripheral blood. The receptors stem from an adult woman with stable Graves' hyperthyroidism. CDR3s include the opening cysteine and the closing phenylalanine or tryptophan. The D gene is left open where the match is weak. Some rows have no size entry. The others give once, few or many, or a class for an expanded clone.

clone size,D gene,J gene,V gene,CDR3 DNA,CDR3 protein
many,-,TRBJ2-4,TRBV12-3/TRBV12-4,TGTGCCAGCAGTTTAGTGCCACAAAACATTAAGTACTTC,CASSLVPQNIKYF
-,-,TRBJ2-7,TRBV6-1,TGTGCCAGCAGTATCACCGGTCGGGGGCAGTACTTC,CASSITGRGQYF
many,-,TRBJ1-1,TRBV12-3/TRBV12-4,TGTGCCAGCAGTCCGCGTGGCACTGAAGCTTTCTTT,CASSPRGTEAFF
many,-,TRBJ1-3,TRBV16,TGTGCCAGCAGCCCTTCAGTAGTCTCTGGAAACACCATATATTTT,CASSPSVVSGNTIYF
-,-,TRBJ1-5,TRBV19,TGTGCCAGTAGTATGATGGGAGGTGGCAATCAGCCCCAGCATTTT,CASSMMGGGNQPQHF
-,TRBD1,TRBJ1-1,TRBV7-6,TGTGCCAGCAGCTTTTCGGCGGGGACAGGGGGCGCAGGGGGGACTGAAGCTTTCTTT,CASSFSAGTGGAGGTEAFF
many,-,TRBJ1-2,TRBV12-3/TRBV12-4,TGTGCCAGCAGTCCCGGGGGGCATCTTAACTATGGCTACACCTTC,CASSPGGHLNYGYTF
many,TRBD2,TRBJ2-7,TRBV20-1,TGCAGTGCTAGGCCTTCCGCTAGCGGGGTCACCTACGAGCAGTACTTC,CSARPSASGVTYEQYF
many,-,TRBJ2-7,TRBV12-3/TRBV12-4,TGTGCCAGCAGCCTTAGAGGTCTCGAGCAGTACTTC,CASSLRGLEQYF
-,TRBD1,TRBJ1-5,TRBV12-3/TRBV12-4,TGTGCCAGCAGTGGGCAGGGGGGGCTGATTCATTTT,CASSGQGGLIHF
many,-,TRBJ2-7,TRBV6-1,TGTGCCAGCACACCAACCAACCGACTCAGCTCCTACGAGCAGTACTTC,CASTPTNRLSSYEQYF
-,-,TRBJ1-1,TRBV14,TGTGCCAGCAGCGAAATCGAAGAAGCTTTCTTT,CASSEIEEAFF
-,-,TRBJ2-7,TRBV10-3,TGTGCCATCAGTGATTCCACGGGGTCAGACGAGCAGTGCTTC,CAISDSTGSDEQCF
many,-,TRBJ1-1,TRBV30,TGTGCCTGGAGCTGGGGGGGGGCGAGGACTGAAGCTTTCTTT,CAWSWGGARTEAFF
many,-,TRBJ1-2,TRBV28,TGTGCCAGCAGTTTCTATGGGGAGGGCTACACCTTC,CASSFYGEGYTF
many,-,TRBJ2-1,TRBV2,TGTGCCAGCAGTGTGGGCTCGGCCCTCCACAATGAGCAGTTCTTC,CASSVGSALHNEQFF
many,-,TRBJ2-3,TRBV6-5,TGTGCCAGCAGTTACTCGAGGCTAAATACGCAGTATTTT,CASSYSRLNTQYF
many,TRBD2,TRBJ2-5,TRBV20-1,TGCAGTGCTAGGAAGAGGGGATCTCGGCGACTAGCGTTACGAAAGACCCAGTACTTC,CSARKRGSRRLALRKTQYF
many,-,TRBJ2-5,TRBV19,TGTGCCAGTGGCGCCCTCCAAGAGACCCAGTACTTC,CASGALQETQYF
many,-,TRBJ2-7,TRBV6-5,TGTGCCAGCAGTTACTCAGGGGTCGAGCAGTACTTC,CASSYSGVEQYF
few,-,TRBJ2-7,TRBV30,TGTGCCTGGAGTGTACGGTACTACGAGCAGTACTTC,CAWSVRYYEQYF
-,TRBD1,TRBJ2-2,TRBV6-5,TGTGCCAGCAGTTATGGGACAGGCACCGGGGAGCTGTTTTTT,CASSYGTGTGELFF
many,-,TRBJ2-7,TRBV2,TGTGCCAGCAGTCCTGACTGGAGCTCCTACGAGCAGTACTTC,CASSPDWSSYEQYF
-,-,TRBJ2-7,TRBV9,TGTGCCAGCAGCGTAGCTGCGGGGAACACCTACGAGCAGTACTTC,CASSVAAGNTYEQYF
many,-,TRBJ2-7,TRBV6-5,TGTGCCAGCAGTTACTCGAGTACAGTGATCATGCAGTACTTC,CASSYSSTVIMQYF
many,TRBD1,TRBJ1-5,TRBV28,TGTGCCAGCAAACCGGGACAGGACAATCAGCCCCAGCATTTT,CASKPGQDNQPQHF
many,TRBD1,TRBJ2-5,TRBV20-1,TGCAGTGCTAGCTTCCCAGGGGGCGAGGAGACCCAGTACTTC,CSASFPGGEETQYF
many,-,TRBJ1-6,TRBV6-2/TRBV6-3,TGTGCCAGCGGAGACGCAGGGGAGGGGAATTCACCCCTCCACTTT,CASGDAGEGNSPLHF
many,TRBD1,TRBJ2-7,TRBV27,TGTGCCAGCAGTTTATCGCCAGGACAGGGCCTCTACGAGCAGTACTTC,CASSLSPGQGLYEQYF
-,TRBD1,TRBJ2-5,TRBV10-3,TGTGCCATCAGTGAGTCCGCAGGGGGTAGGGGAGAGACCCAGTACTTC,CAISESAGGRGETQYF
few,-,TRBJ2-7,TRBV27,TGTGCCAGCAGTAGGGGGATGGAGACCTACGATCAGTACTTC,CASSRGMETYDQYF
many,TRBD2,TRBJ2-4,TRBV29-1,TGCAGCGTTGTGCCGGGAGGGGAAAACATTCAGTACTTC,CSVVPGGENIQYF
many,TRBD1,TRBJ2-2,TRBV12-3/TRBV12-4,TGTGCCAGCAGGCGGGGACAGGGGGGTTTCACCGGGGAGCTGTTTTTT,CASRRGQGGFTGELFF
many,TRBD1,TRBJ2-7,TRBV6-1,TGTGCCAGCAGTCGCGGGACAGGGGTCGAGCAGTACTTC,CASSRGTGVEQYF
few,-,TRBJ1-2,TRBV3-1,TGTGCCAGCAGCCAAGAAGCCTCCACGGGCTATGGCTACACCTTC,CASSQEASTGYGYTF
few,TRBD1,TRBJ2-5,TRBV12-3/TRBV12-4,TGTGCCAGCAGTGACAGGGTTTATAGAGAGACCCAGTACTTC,CASSDRVYRETQYF
many,TRBD2,TRBJ2-7,TRBV28,TGTGCCAGCAGTACCCTTGGACTAGCGGCTCCCTACGAGCAGTACTTC,CASSTLGLAAPYEQYF
many,-,TRBJ1-2,TRBV6-4,TGTGCCAGCAGGACTCGGGGGGCAGGAGACTATGGCTACACCTTC,CASRTRGAGDYGYTF
many,TRBD2,TRBJ2-5,TRBV15,TGTGCCACCAGCCCGAGACTAGCGGAAGAGACCCAGTACTTC,CATSPRLAEETQYF
-,TRBD1,TRBJ1-1,TRBV5-1,TGCGCCAGCAGCCATGACAGGGTCAACGCTTTCTTT,CASSHDRVNAFF
many,TRBD1,TRBJ2-5,TRBV20-1,TGCAGTGCTAGAGGCGGGACAGGGCTAGAGACCCAGTACTTC,CSARGGTGLETQYF
many,-,TRBJ1-1,TRBV7-2,TGTGCCAGCAGCTCCATAGGAGGGGGGTTGGGGGCTTTCTTT,CASSSIGGGLGAFF
many,TRBD1,TRBJ1-2,TRBV12-3/TRBV12-4,TGTGCCAGTTCTCCCCGGGACAGGGTTTATGGCTACACCTTC,CASSPRDRVYGYTF
many,-,TRBJ1-3,TRBV28,TGTGCCAGCGAGGCAGGGCCCGGAAACACCATATATTTT,CASEAGPGNTIYF
many,-,TRBJ2-7,TRBV6-5,TGTGCCAGCAGTACAGGGACCCCGTCCTACGAGCAGTACTTC,CASSTGTPSYEQYF